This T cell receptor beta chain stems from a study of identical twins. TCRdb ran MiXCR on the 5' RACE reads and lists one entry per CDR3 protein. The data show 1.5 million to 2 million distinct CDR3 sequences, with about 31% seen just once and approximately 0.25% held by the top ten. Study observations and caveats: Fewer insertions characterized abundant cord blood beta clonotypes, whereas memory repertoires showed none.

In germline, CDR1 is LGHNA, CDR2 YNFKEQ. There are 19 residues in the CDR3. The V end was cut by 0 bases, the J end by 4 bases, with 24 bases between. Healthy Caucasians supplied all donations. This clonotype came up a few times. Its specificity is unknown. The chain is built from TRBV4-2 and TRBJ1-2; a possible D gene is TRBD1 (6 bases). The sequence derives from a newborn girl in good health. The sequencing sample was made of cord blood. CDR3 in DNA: TGTGCCAGCAGCCAAGATATAATGGATGGGGGGGGCGCAGGCTATGGCTACACCTTC. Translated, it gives CASSQDIMDGGGAGYGYTF.